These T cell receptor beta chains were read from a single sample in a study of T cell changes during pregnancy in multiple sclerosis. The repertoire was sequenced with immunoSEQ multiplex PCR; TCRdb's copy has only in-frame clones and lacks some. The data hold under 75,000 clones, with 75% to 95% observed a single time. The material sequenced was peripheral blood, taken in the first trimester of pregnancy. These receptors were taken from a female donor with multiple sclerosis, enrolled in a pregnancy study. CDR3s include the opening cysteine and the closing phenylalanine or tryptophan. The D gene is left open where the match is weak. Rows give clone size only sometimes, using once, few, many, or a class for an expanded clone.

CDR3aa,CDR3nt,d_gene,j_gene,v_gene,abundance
CASSTGTGNTGELFF,TGCGCCAGCAGCACCGGGACAGGGAACACCGGGGAGCTGTTTTTT,TRBD1,TRBJ2-2,TRBV5-1,NA
CATPIRDRGSLGETQYF,TGTGCCACCCCTATCCGGGACAGGGGTTCCTTAGGGGAGACCCAGTACTTC,TRBD1,TRBJ2-5,TRBV6-7,NA
CASSMTRGLSYEQYF,TGTGCCAGTAGTATGACCAGGGGCCTCTCCTACGAGCAGTACTTC,NA,TRBJ2-7,TRBV19,NA
CASSELRGRSGTF,TGTGCCAGCAGTGAACTGCGGGGGCGGTCCGGCACCTTC,NA,TRBJ1-2,TRBV6-1,NA
CASSSLGLAGGGEQFF,TGTGCCAGCAGCTCCCTAGGACTAGCGGGAGGCGGTGAGCAGTTCTTC,TRBD2,TRBJ2-1,TRBV5-4,once
CASSTLAETSYEQYF,TGTGCCAGTAGTACCCTAGCGGAAACCTCCTACGAGCAGTACTTC,TRBD2,TRBJ2-7,TRBV19,NA
CASSLASGDYEQYF,TGTGCCAGCAGCTTAGCTAGCGGGGACTACGAGCAGTACTTC,TRBD2,TRBJ2-7,TRBV7-2,NA
CASSFQGLYTGELFF,TGTGCCAGCAGCTTCCAGGGGCTCTACACCGGGGAGCTGTTTTTT,NA,TRBJ2-2,TRBV5-5,NA
CASSEGRKTDTQYF,TGTGCCAGCAGTGAAGGGCGGAAGACAGATACGCAGTATTTT,NA,TRBJ2-3,TRBV2,NA
CASSDRDRLNTEAFF,TGTGCCAGCAGCGACCGGGACAGACTGAACACTGAAGCTTTCTTT,TRBD1,TRBJ1-1,TRBV5-4,NA
CASSSPRDRFSTGELFF,TGCGCCAGCAGCTCACCCCGGGACAGATTCTCCACCGGGGAGCTGTTTTTT,TRBD1,TRBJ2-2,TRBV5-1,NA
CAWSVGQGGTEAFF,TGTGCCTGGAGTGTTGGCCAGGGAGGGACTGAAGCTTTCTTT,NA,TRBJ1-1,TRBV30,NA
CASRDSLNTEAFF,TGTGCCAGCAGGGACAGCCTGAACACTGAAGCTTTCTTT,NA,TRBJ1-1,TRBV6-1,once
CASSKAGLAGIETQYF,TGTGCCAGCAGTAAGGCGGGACTAGCGGGAATTGAGACCCAGTACTTC,TRBD2,TRBJ2-5,TRBV27,NA
CASSSQGHTGELFF,TGTGCCAGCAGTTCACAGGGTCACACCGGGGAGCTGTTTTTT,NA,TRBJ2-2,TRBV7-6,NA
CASSFVSGGGGELFF,TGTGCCAGCAGTTTTGTTAGCGGGGGAGGCGGGGAGCTGTTTTTT,TRBD2,TRBJ2-2,TRBV27,NA
CASRRGNTEAFF,TGTGCCAGCAGACGCGGGAACACTGAAGCTTTCTTT,NA,TRBJ1-1,TRBV11-2,NA
CASSYSKRTGDEKLFF,TGTGCCAGCAGTTACTCGAAGAGGACAGGGGATGAAAAACTGTTTTTT,TRBD1,TRBJ1-4,TRBV6-6,NA
CASSIGWSGQETQYF,TGTGCCAGTAGTATTGGATGGTCGGGCCAAGAGACCCAGTACTTC,NA,TRBJ2-5,TRBV19,NA
CASSSEFRGGNTGELFF,TGTGCCAGCAGCTCCGAGTTCAGGGGCGGGAACACCGGGGAGCTGTTTTTT,NA,TRBJ2-2,TRBV7-3,NA
CASSRQGQQFF,TGTGCCAGCAGCCGACAGGGACAGCAGTTCTTC,TRBD1,TRBJ2-1,TRBV25-1,NA
CASSEWASGSSYNEQFF,TGTGCCAGCAGTGAATGGGCTAGCGGGAGCTCCTACAATGAGCAGTTCTTC,TRBD2,TRBJ2-1,TRBV2,NA
CASSSEDRVKAFF,TGTGCCAGCAGCTCCGAGGACAGGGTTAAAGCTTTCTTT,TRBD1,TRBJ1-1,TRBV7-2,NA
CASSQDRGRTDTQYF,TGCGCCAGCAGCCAAGATCGCGGGCGCACAGATACGCAGTATTTT,NA,TRBJ2-3,TRBV4-1,NA
CASSLEFLGGRGPFYGYTF,TGTGCCAGCAGCTTGGAATTCTTAGGTGGCAGGGGACCCTTCTATGGCTACACCTTC,NA,TRBJ1-2,TRBV5-5,NA
CASMNSGFGNQPQHF,TGTGCCAGTATGAATTCGGGGTTCGGCAATCAGCCCCAGCATTTT,NA,TRBJ1-5,TRBV19,NA
CASSSVRQGSQPQHF,TGTGCCAGCAGTTCCGTCCGACAGGGGAGTCAGCCCCAGCATTTT,TRBD1,TRBJ1-5,TRBV6-5,few
CASSLNSGDGNTIYF,TGTGCCAGCAGCTTGAACTCGGGAGATGGAAACACCATATATTTT,NA,TRBJ1-3,TRBV7-8,NA
CASSESVTSGGAMGNNEQFF,TGCGCCAGCAGTGAGTCGGTCACTAGCGGGGGGGCCATGGGTAACAATGAGCAGTTCTTC,TRBD2,TRBJ2-1,TRBV10-2,NA
CASSRDSNTGELFF,TGTGCCAGCTCACGGGACTCGAACACCGGGGAGCTGTTTTTT,NA,TRBJ2-2,TRBV18,NA
CASTSGGVEFNEQFF,TGTGCCAGTACTAGCGGGGGGGTGGAGTTCAATGAGCAGTTCTTC,TRBD2,TRBJ2-1,TRBV5-3,NA
CASSPQTGGNSGNTIYF,TGTGCCAGCAGCCCTCAGACAGGGGGCAACTCTGGAAACACCATATATTTT,TRBD1,TRBJ1-3,TRBV9,NA